Listed below are T cell receptor beta chains from one sample, sequenced in a study of T cells in Graves' hyperthyroidism and ophthalmopathy. TCRdb redid the calling of the multiplex PCR reads with MiXCR, one entry per CDR3 protein. There are 700,000 or so distinct CDR3 sequences in the sample; roughly 17% occur only once, and around 8.1% lies in the top ten. Sequencing input: blood. These TCRs come from a young man with Graves' hyperthyroidism. Both conserved end residues are part of each CDR3. A D gene is named only where the DNA matches it firmly. The size entry is marked missing in some rows and otherwise reads once, few, many or a size class.

CDR3nt	CDR3aa	d_gene	j_gene	v_gene	abundance
TGCAGTGCTAGGCCCGCGGCCGCGGAGACCCAGTACTTC	CSARPAAAETQYF	-	TRBJ2-5	TRBV20-1	-
TGTGCCAGCAGCACAGGGATGAATTCACCCCTCCACTTT	CASSTGMNSPLHF	-	TRBJ1-6	TRBV9	-
TGTGCCACCTGGAGAGACGGTGAAAGCTCCTACAATGAGCAGTTCTTC	CATWRDGESSYNEQFF	-	TRBJ2-1	TRBV15	-
TGTGCCAGCAGTCCCGGGACTAGCGGGGACACCGGGGAGCTGTTTTTT	CASSPGTSGDTGELFF	TRBD2	TRBJ2-2	TRBV28	few
TGTGCCAGGACTAAGCCCCCCCAAGAGACCCAGTACTTC	CARTKPPQETQYF	-	TRBJ2-5	TRBV19	few
TGTGCCAGCAGTGAAGAGGCTGGGGCCAACGTCCTGACTTTC	CASSEEAGANVLTF	-	TRBJ2-6	TRBV2	few
TGTGCCAGCTCGTACAGGGGGCTGACTGAAGCTTTCTTT	CASSYRGLTEAFF	TRBD1	TRBJ1-1	TRBV18	-
TGTGCCAGCAGTTTGACGGGGACAGGGCGTGGCGAGCAGTACTTC	CASSLTGTGRGEQYF	TRBD1	TRBJ2-7	TRBV28	many
TGTGCCAGCACCCCGGACAGAGTTGAAGCTTTCTTT	CASTPDRVEAFF	-	TRBJ1-1	TRBV28	-
TGTGCCAGCAGTTTAAACGCGGGAGGCGGAGAGACCCAGTACTTC	CASSLNAGGGETQYF	TRBD2	TRBJ2-5	TRBV28	many
TGTGCCAGCAGTTACGCAGTTGCGACGGGTCGGAATTTATATGAGCAGTACTTC	CASSYAVATGRNLYEQYF	-	TRBJ2-7	TRBV6-2/TRBV6-3	many
TGTGCCAGCTCACCGCGACTAGCACAAGAGACCCAGTACTTC	CASSPRLAQETQYF	TRBD2	TRBJ2-5	TRBV18	many
TGTGCCAGCAGCGCCGGACTTTCCCCCGAGCAGTACTTC	CASSAGLSPEQYF	-	TRBJ2-7	TRBV7-9	-
TGTGCCAGCAGGGACAGGGTGGCTGAAGCTTTCTTT	CASRDRVAEAFF	TRBD1	TRBJ1-1	TRBV2	many
TGCAGTGCTAGAGATCTGGAGAAGCCCTACGAGCAGTACTTC	CSARDLEKPYEQYF	-	TRBJ2-7	TRBV20-1	many
TGTGCCAGCGCCTCGAGGCCCGGGGAGCTGTTTTTT	CASASRPGELFF	-	TRBJ2-2	TRBV7-9	-
TGTGCCAGCAGCCACCGGGACCTCTCCTACAATGAGCAGTTCTTC	CASSHRDLSYNEQFF	-	TRBJ2-1	TRBV11-2	many
TGTGCCAGCAGTCCTGCCTTACAAGAGACCCGGTACTTC	CASSPALQETRYF	-	TRBJ2-5	TRBV28	few
TGTGCCAGCAGCGTCGGTGGGGGGGCTGGAAACATTCAGTACTTC	CASSVGGGAGNIQYF	-	TRBJ2-4	TRBV7-2	few